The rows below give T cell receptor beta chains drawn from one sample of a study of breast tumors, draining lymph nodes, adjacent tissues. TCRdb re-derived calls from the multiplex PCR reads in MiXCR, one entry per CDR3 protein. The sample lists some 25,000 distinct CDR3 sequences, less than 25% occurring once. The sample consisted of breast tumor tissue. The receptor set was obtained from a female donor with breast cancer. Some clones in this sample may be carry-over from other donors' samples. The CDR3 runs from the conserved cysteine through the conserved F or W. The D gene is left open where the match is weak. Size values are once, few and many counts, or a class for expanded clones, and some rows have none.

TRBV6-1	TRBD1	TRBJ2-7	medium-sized	CASSTGTGRPYEQYF	TGTGCCAGCAGTACCGGGACAGGGAGGCCCTACGAGCAGTACTTC
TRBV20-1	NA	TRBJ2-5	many	CSAEKRGAETQYF	TGCAGTGCAGAGAAGAGGGGCGCAGAGACCCAGTACTTC
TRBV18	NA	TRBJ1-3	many	CASSHRESGNTIYF	TGTGCCAGCTCACACAGGGAAAGTGGAAACACCATATATTTT
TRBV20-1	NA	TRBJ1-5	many	CSPTREGGNQPQHF	TGCAGTCCCACGAGGGAGGGAGGCAATCAGCCCCAGCATTTT
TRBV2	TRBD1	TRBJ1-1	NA	CASTARGQGVGEAFF	TGTGCCAGCACCGCTCGGGGACAGGGGGTGGGTGAAGCTTTCTTT
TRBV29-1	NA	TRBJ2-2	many	CSANLAETGELFF	TGCAGCGCAAATTTAGCAGAAACCGGGGAGCTGTTTTTT
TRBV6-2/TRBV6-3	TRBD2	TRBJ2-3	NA	CAIRSSGMEDTQYF	TGTGCCATCCGCTCTAGCGGGATGGAGGATACGCAGTATTTT
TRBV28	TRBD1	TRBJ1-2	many	CASSAGTGGVSGYTF	TGTGCCAGCAGTGCCGGGACAGGGGGCGTGAGTGGCTACACCTTC
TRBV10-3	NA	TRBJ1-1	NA	CAISINRDHTEAFF	TGTGCCATCAGCATCAACAGGGACCACACTGAAGCTTTCTTT
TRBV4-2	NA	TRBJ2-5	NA	CASSRESGETQYF	TGTGCCAGCAGCCGAGAGAGCGGGGAGACCCAGTACTTC
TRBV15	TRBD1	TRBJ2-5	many	CATSRDPGQTETQYF	TGTGCCACCAGCAGAGATCCGGGACAGACAGAGACCCAGTACTTC
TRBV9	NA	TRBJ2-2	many	CASSPKPPNTGELFF	TGTGCCAGCAGCCCAAAACCTCCCAACACCGGGGAGCTGTTTTTT
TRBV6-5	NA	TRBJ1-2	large	CASSATRSYGYTF	TGTGCCAGCAGCGCTACTAGAAGCTATGGCTACACCTTC
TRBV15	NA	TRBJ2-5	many	CATSRDSETQYF	TGTGCCACCAGCAGGGATTCGGAGACCCAGTACTTC
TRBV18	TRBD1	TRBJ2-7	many	CASSQGQGGSYEQYF	TGTGCCAGCTCACAGGGACAGGGGGGGTCCTACGAGCAGTACTTC
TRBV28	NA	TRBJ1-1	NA	CASSLTVDTEAFF	TGTGCCAGCAGTTTGACAGTGGACACTGAAGCTTTCTTT
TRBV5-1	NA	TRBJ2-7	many	CASSLDRGIPYEQYF	TGCGCCAGCAGCCTGGACAGAGGGATACCCTACGAGCAGTACTTC
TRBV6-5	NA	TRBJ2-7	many	CASSYPGLRHEQYF	TGTGCCAGCAGTTACCCCGGGCTCCGCCACGAGCAGTACTTC
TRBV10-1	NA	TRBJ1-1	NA	CASSESGGNTEAFF	TGCGCCAGCAGTGAGAGTGGGGGGAACACTGAAGCTTTCTTT
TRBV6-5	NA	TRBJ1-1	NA	CASSSHRQTLNTEAFF	TGTGCCAGCAGTTCCCACAGACAGACACTCAACACTGAAGCTTTCTTT
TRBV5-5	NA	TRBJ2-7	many	CASSPTDYEQYF	TGTGCCAGCAGCCCCACAGACTACGAGCAGTACTTC
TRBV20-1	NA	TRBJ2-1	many	CSARDHSGDEQFF	TGCAGTGCTAGAGATCATTCGGGTGATGAGCAGTTCTTC
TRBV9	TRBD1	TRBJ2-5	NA	CASSARDRQETQYF	TGTGCCAGCAGCGCCCGGGACAGGCAAGAGACCCAGTACTTC
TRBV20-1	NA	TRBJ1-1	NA	CSATNQDGNTEAFF	TGCAGTGCCACAAACCAGGACGGAAACACTGAAGCTTTCTTT
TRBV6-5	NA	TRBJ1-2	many	CASSLTVLYGYTF	TGTGCCAGCAGTTTGACAGTCCTTTATGGCTACACCTTC
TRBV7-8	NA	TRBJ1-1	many	CASSLTGGTEAFF	TGTGCCAGCAGCTTAACGGGCGGCACTGAAGCTTTCTTT
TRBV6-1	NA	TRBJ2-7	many	CASSDSEGVEQYF	TGTGCCAGCAGTGATTCGGAGGGAGTCGAGCAGTACTTC
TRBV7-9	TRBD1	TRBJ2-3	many	CASRPGQGGNTQYF	TGTGCCAGCAGACCGGGACAGGGTGGTAATACGCAGTATTTT
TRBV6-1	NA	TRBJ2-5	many	CASSDGGSIETQYF	TGTGCCAGCAGTGATGGGGGGTCGATAGAGACCCAGTACTTC
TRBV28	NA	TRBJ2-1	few	CASRLVSSSYNEQFF	TGTGCCAGCAGATTAGTCTCCAGCTCCTACAATGAGCAGTTCTTC
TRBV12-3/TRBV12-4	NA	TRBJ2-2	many	CASTPPAPLIDETGELFF	TGTGCCAGCACCCCCCCTGCCCCCCTCATCGATGAAACCGGGGAGCTGTTTTTT
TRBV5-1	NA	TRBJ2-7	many	CASSFITGFYEQYF	TGCGCCAGCAGCTTTATCACAGGCTTCTACGAGCAGTACTTC
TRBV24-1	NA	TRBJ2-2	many	CATSDSRAPNTGELFF	TGTGCCACCAGTGATTCCCGGGCCCCCAACACCGGGGAGCTGTTTTTT
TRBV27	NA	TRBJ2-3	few	CASSATRGRGTQYF	TGTGCCAGCAGTGCCACTAGGGGTCGTGGTACGCAGTATTTT
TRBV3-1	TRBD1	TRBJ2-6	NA	CASSQSHPQGAGANVLTF	TGTGCCAGCAGCCAAAGCCACCCTCAGGGGGCTGGGGCCAACGTCCTGACTTTC
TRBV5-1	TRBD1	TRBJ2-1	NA	CASSRGQGYYNEQFF	TGCGCCAGCAGCCGGGGACAGGGATACTACAATGAGCAGTTCTTC
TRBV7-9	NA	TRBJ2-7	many	CASSLARSYEQYF	TGTGCCAGCAGCTTAGCTAGGTCCTACGAGCAGTACTTC
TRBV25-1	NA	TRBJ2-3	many	CASSLRMGTDTQYF	TGTGCCAGCAGCCTACGGATGGGGACAGATACGCAGTATTTT
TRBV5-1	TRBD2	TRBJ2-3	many	CASSSEAGAGTDTQYF	TGCGCCAGCAGCTCCGAAGCGGGAGCGGGCACAGATACGCAGTATTTT
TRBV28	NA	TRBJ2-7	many	CASRERWEQYF	TGTGCCAGCAGAGAGAGATGGGAGCAGTACTTC
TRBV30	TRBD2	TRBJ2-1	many	CAWNPASGGLNEQFF	TGTGCCTGGAACCCCGCTAGCGGGGGACTCAATGAGCAGTTCTTC
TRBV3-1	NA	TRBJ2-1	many	CASSHSGNEQFF	TGTGCCAGCAGCCACAGCGGGAATGAGCAGTTCTTC
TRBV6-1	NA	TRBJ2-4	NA	CASSERVGQTAKNIQYF	TGTGCCAGCAGTGAACGGGTAGGGCAGACAGCCAAAAACATTCAGTACTTC
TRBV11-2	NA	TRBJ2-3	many	CASRPSGGSTDTQYF	TGTGCCAGCAGACCATCGGGCGGCAGCACAGATACGCAGTATTTT
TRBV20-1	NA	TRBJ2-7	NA	CSARDSYRPYEQYF	TGCAGTGCTAGAGACTCGTACAGGCCCTACGAGCAGTACTTC